In its sample, the clone carrying this TCR beta chain was seen a few times. Its antigen is still unknown. The sample originates from a study of T cells after yellow fever vaccination. Via MiXCR, TCRdb re-called the 5' RACE reads, giving one row per CDR3 protein. Here the sample spans 60,000 to 85,000 distinct CDR3 sequences, approximately 7% being singletons. Findings and limits, study-wide: Most primary-vaccination clones reappeared after the booster (around 95% CD4, about 90% CD8).

CDR3 size: 18 residues. V trimming: 0 bases; J trimming: 1 base; junction bases outside the gene matches: 10. The germline gives CDR1 LNHNV, CDR2 YYDKDF (reference sequence). The sample in question was CD8+ T cells sorted from PBMCs, obtained about 5 days after the first yellow fever vaccination. The origin of this receptor is a man aged 18 to 35 who received the YFV17D yellow fever vaccine. The rearrangement links TRBV15 to TRBJ2-3; 7 nucleotides align to TRBD2. CDR3 loop: CATSRDYGLAAGTDTQYF. For the CDR3, the DNA is TGTGCCACCAGCAGAGATTATGGGCTAGCGGCTGGCACAGATACGCAGTATTTT.